A selection of T cell receptor beta chains follows, all from one sample in a study of T cells in Graves' hyperthyroidism and ophthalmopathy. TCRdb recomputed calls from the multiplex PCR reads with MiXCR, one row per CDR3 protein. The sample records approximately 640,000 distinct CDR3 sequences, roughly 45% being singletons. Material for sequencing was peripheral blood or thyroid tissue (not recorded which). These TCRs come from an adult man with Graves' disease, either hyperthyroidism or ophthalmopathy (not recorded which). Each CDR3 is given with its conserved first and last residue. The order of the fields is D gene, clone size, V gene, J gene, CDR3 protein, CDR3 DNA. D genes are given only for firm matches. Not all rows give a size; the values are once, few, many and, for expanded clones, a class.

.	few	TRBV2	TRBJ1-5	CASSPPDLYSNQPQHF	TGTGCCAGCAGCCCTCCGGACCTCTATAGCAATCAGCCCCAGCATTTT
TRBD1	many	TRBV2	TRBJ1-2	CASSEVRTGESYTF	TGTGCCAGCAGTGAAGTGCGGACAGGGGAAAGCTACACCTTC
.	.	TRBV7-8	TRBJ2-5	CASSLDPKGAQYF	TGTGCCAGCAGCTTAGATCCCAAGGGGGCCCAGTACTTC
.	few	TRBV6-1	TRBJ2-7	CASRGTSYEQYF	TGTGCCAGCAGGGGGACCTCCTACGAGCAGTACTTC
.	.	TRBV19	TRBJ1-1	CASSIDRGADTEAFF	TGTGCCAGTAGTATTGATCGGGGGGCCGACACTGAAGCTTTCTTT
.	many	TRBV12-3/TRBV12-4	TRBJ1-2	CATSAGPRGYTF	TGTGCCACCTCAGCTGGGCCTAGGGGCTACACCTTC
TRBD1	many	TRBV2	TRBJ2-7	CASSDLTGNYEQYF	TGTGCCAGCAGTGACCTGACAGGGAACTACGAGCAGTACTTC
.	few	TRBV20-1	TRBJ1-6	CSARPLGANSPLHF	TGCAGTGCTAGACCGCTGGGGGCAAATTCACCCCTCCACTTT
.	few	TRBV3-1	TRBJ2-5	CASSLSTTRTQYF	TGTGCCAGCAGCCTTTCTACCACCCGGACCCAGTACTTC
TRBD1	.	TRBV11-2	TRBJ2-7	CASSPVGTASSYEQYF	TGTGCCAGCAGCCCCGTCGGGACAGCGAGCTCCTACGAGCAGTACTTC
.	many	TRBV29-1	TRBJ1-2	CSVSRVVGFYYTF	TGCAGCGTTAGCAGGGTTGTGGGTTTCTACTACACCTTC
.	.	TRBV12-3/TRBV12-4	TRBJ2-7	CASSSTDTLSYEQYF	TGTGCCAGCAGTTCGACGGACACTCTATCCTACGAGCAGTACTTC
TRBD2	.	TRBV10-2	TRBJ2-1	CATTGTSGGLNYNEQFF	TGTGCCACTACCGGGACTAGCGGGGGGCTGAACTACAATGAGCAGTTCTTC
TRBD1	.	TRBV10-3	TRBJ1-6	CAIRRDRDLGSPLHF	TGTGCCATCAGGAGGGACAGGGACCTTGGCTCACCCCTCCACTTT
TRBD1	.	TRBV25-1	TRBJ1-4	CASSESTGGASEKLFF	TGTGCCAGCAGTGAATCGACAGGGGGCGCGAGTGAAAAACTGTTTTTT
.	many	TRBV19	TRBJ1-5	CAVRGGHPDQPQHF	TGTGCCGTCAGAGGGGGACACCCGGATCAGCCCCAGCATTTT
.	.	TRBV11-2	TRBJ2-5	CASSARGRVPYQETQYF	TGTGCCAGCAGCGCCCGGGGCAGGGTCCCGTACCAAGAGACCCAGTACTTC
.	few	TRBV19	TRBJ1-1	CASRIVQAGNTEAFF	TGTGCCAGTAGGATCGTACAGGCGGGGAACACTGAAGCTTTCTTT
.	many	TRBV10-3	TRBJ1-6	CAIRTGGDSPLHF	TGTGCCATCAGGACGGGGGGCGATTCACCCCTCCACTTT
.	few	TRBV20-1	TRBJ1-1	CSASLGERYTEAFF	TGCAGTGCTAGTTTGGGGGAGAGGTACACTGAAGCTTTCTTT
TRBD1	many	TRBV7-2	TRBJ1-4	CASSPRQGSNEKLFF	TGTGCCAGCAGCCCAAGACAGGGCTCTAATGAAAAACTGTTTTTT
.	.	TRBV12-3/TRBV12-4	TRBJ1-5	CASSFPEETGSNQPQHF	TGTGCCAGCAGTTTCCCCGAGGAAACGGGGAGCAATCAGCCCCAGCATTTT
.	.	TRBV7-6	TRBJ1-5	CASSQSGYSNQPQHF	TGTGCCAGCAGCCAATCCGGGTATAGCAATCAGCCCCAGCATTTT
.	few	TRBV9	TRBJ1-1	CASNKWGDDTEAFF	TGTGCCAGCAACAAGTGGGGGGATGACACTGAAGCTTTCTTT
.	few	TRBV12-3/TRBV12-4	TRBJ2-5	CASSLPARGETQYF	TGTGCCAGCAGTTTACCGGCTAGGGGAGAGACCCAGTACTTC
.	once	TRBV29-1	TRBJ2-2	CSSYRDANTGELFF	TGCAGCTCCTACAGGGACGCGAACACCGGGGAGCTGTTTTTT
.	many	TRBV24-1	TRBJ1-5	CATSDFYSNQPQHF	TGTGCCACCAGTGATTTTTACAGCAATCAGCCCCAGCATTTT
.	.	TRBV7-8	TRBJ1-2	CASSPTGAGPAGGYTF	TGTGCCAGCAGCCCGACGGGTGCGGGCCCGGCGGGCGGCTACACCTTC